Sequencing of this TCR beta chain was carried out in a study of PD-L1 blockade in urothelial cancer. Study as a whole: About 85% of the roughly 30 patients comprised males who had bladder-origin urothelial cancer. At 6 weeks and at 3 weeks (second dose) after treatment start, blood was analyzed. Typically, measured as a median, blood samples had 130,000 to 150,000 T cells.

This clone was counted once. What it binds is unknown. General study findings and limits: More expansion of tumor-associated blood clones, seen at 3 weeks, marked durable-benefit patients.

Profiling relied on immunoSEQ multiplex PCR, and the TCRdb table lists in-frame clones only, not all of them. The table shows about 30,000 clones, with about 90% occurring only once. V lost 5 bases, J lost 6 bases, and 17 bases lay in between. The CDR3 totals 15 residues. Germline assignment: CDR1 MNHEY and CDR2 SMNVEV (reference sequence). Sequencing used PBMCs, obtained around atezolizumab (anti-PD-L1) treatment. The rearrangement links TRBV27 to TRBJ2-1; D may be TRBD1 (6 bases). The TCR comes from a man aged 50 to 60 with urothelial cancer. CDR3 in amino acids: CASSLGTLPGNEQFF. The CDR3 bases are TGTGCCAGCAGTCTGGGGACACTGCCTGGCAATGAGCAGTTCTTC.